This record concerns one T cell receptor (beta chain) sequence. The antigen is unknown. This entry is derived from a study of T cell repertoires in cytomegalovirus infection. Across the study: Recently described HLA-C-restricted plus well-studied HLA-B-restricted CMV epitopes were used. Indicated by public TCR beta signatures were CMV infection and matching HLA type.

From the reads, TCRdb called clonotypes with MiXCR, one entry per CDR3 protein. The sample lists 140,000 to 150,000 distinct CDR3 sequences; around 32% were seen once. Germline lookup yields CDR1 SGHDT and CDR2 YYEEEE. This CDR3 comprises 14 residues. V was cut by 1 base and J by 10 bases, with 12 bases left in between. Study conclusions and caveats: Using cumulative public TCR beta family frequency, the authors identified those who carried CMV together with the relevant HLA.

The chain is built from TRBV5-6 and TRBJ1-6; no firm D call. The specimen comprised CD8+ T cells from cultured PBMCs, sampled from culture after CMV antigen stimulation. The TCR sequence derives from a human donor in good health (CMV status not recorded). Some clones in this sample may be carry-over from other donors' samples. The CDR3 nucleotides read TGTGCCAGCAGCTTGTCGGTCCTGGGGTCACCCCTCCACTTT. Its protein is CASSLSVLGSPLHF.